Shown below are 5 T cell receptor beta chains from a single sample sequenced in a study of blood T cell repertoires in COVID-19. Assay: immunoSEQ multiplex PCR; the TCRdb copy retains only in-frame clones and omits some. Of about 160,000 clones listed, roughly 90% were seen once; the top ten hold approximately 3%. The sequenced sample consisted of peripheral blood. The receptors derive from a man between 60 and 75 years old with acute or convalescent COVID-19.

The CDR3 spells CASLRDRGRYGYTF. The CDR3 DNA reads as TGTGCCAGCCTCCGGGACAGGGGGCGCTATGGCTACACCTTC. The rearrangement joins TRBV6-5 to TRBJ1-2, with TRBD1 matching over 12 bases. The ends lost 8 bases at V and 4 bases at J; junction bases unmatched: 5. The CDR3 spans 14 residues. The germline CDR1 and CDR2 sequences are MNHEY and SVGAGI.

This chain links TRBV7-9 with TRBJ2-5; D gene uncertain. V lost 5 bases and J lost 13, with 20 bases in between. Germline loops: CDR1 SEHNR, CDR2 FQNEAQ (reference sequence). The length of the CDR3 is 13 residues. CDR3 in DNA: TGTGCCAGCAGCCCCACGCAGTCCTGGAGCTGGTACTTC. Amino acids: CASSPTQSWSWYF. The whole variable domain, filled in from reference TRBV7-9 and TRBJ2-5, reads DTGVSQNPRHKITKRGQNVTFRCDPISEHNRLYWYRQTLGQGPEFLTYFQNEAQLEKSRLLSDRFSAERPKGSFSTLEIQRTEQGDSAMYLCASSPTQSWSWYFGPGTRLLVL.

The chain has TRBV7-3 and TRBJ1-6; 8 bases are shared with TRBD1. Germline-derived CDR1 and CDR2 are SGHTA and FQGTGA. Trimming took 5 bases from V and 10 from J; bases not matched to a gene: 7. This CDR3 has 14 amino acids. The CDR3 loop is CASSPGQGLSPLHF. The CDR3 DNA reads TGTGCCAGCAGCCCAGGACAGGGACTCTCACCCCTCCACTTT.

This clone has only one observation. This CDR3 is CASTPDPGNTEAFF. The DNA for the CDR3 is TGTGCCAGTACTCCAGACCCGGGGAACACTGAAGCTTTCTTT. The rearrangement links TRBV19 to TRBJ1-1; D not resolved. Germline loops: CDR1 LNHDA, CDR2 SQIVND (reference sequence). V was cut by 7 bases and J by 1 base, with 13 bases left in between. The CDR3 length is 14 residues.

The V and J genes are TRBV30 and TRBJ1-1; TRBD1 might be the D (5 bases). V shed 4 bases and J shed 4 bases, with 28 bases lying between them. This CDR3 has 18 amino acids. Germline CDR1 reads GTSNPN; CDR2 reads SVGIG (reference sequence). The CDR3 DNA reads as TGTGCCTGGACCCTACTCGCGGGGGACTTTGAGGGGCGCACTGAAGCTTTCTTT. Its translation: CAWTLLAGDFEGRTEAFF.